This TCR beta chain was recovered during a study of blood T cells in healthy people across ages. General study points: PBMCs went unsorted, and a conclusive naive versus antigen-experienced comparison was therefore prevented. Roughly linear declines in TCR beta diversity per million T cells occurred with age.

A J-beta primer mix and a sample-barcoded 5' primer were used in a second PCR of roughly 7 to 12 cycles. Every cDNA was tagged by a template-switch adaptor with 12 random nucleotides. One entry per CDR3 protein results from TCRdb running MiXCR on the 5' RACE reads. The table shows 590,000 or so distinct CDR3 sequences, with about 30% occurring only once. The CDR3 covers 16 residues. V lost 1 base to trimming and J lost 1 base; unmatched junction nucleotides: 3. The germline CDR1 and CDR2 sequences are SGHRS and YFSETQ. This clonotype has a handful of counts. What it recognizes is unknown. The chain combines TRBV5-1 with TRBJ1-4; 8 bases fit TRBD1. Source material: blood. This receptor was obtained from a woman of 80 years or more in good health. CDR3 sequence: CASSLQGAVTNEKLFF. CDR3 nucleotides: TGCGCCAGCAGCTTGCAGGGGGCCGTAACTAATGAAAAACTGTTTTTT. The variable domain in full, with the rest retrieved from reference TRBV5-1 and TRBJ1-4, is KAGVTQTPRYLIKTRGQQVTLSCSPISGHRSVSWYQQTPGQGLQFLFEYFSETQRNKGNFPGRFSGRQFSNSRSEMNVSTLELGDSALYLCASSLQGAVTNEKLFFGSGTQLSVL.